The 8 T cell receptor beta chains below all came from one sample that was sequenced in a study of human T cells and chemical hapten exposure (TCRdb year 2021). Library creation used RACE. The instrument given in TCRdb is NextSeq 500. The public reads were quality trimmed at Q25 with fastp and then assembled into clones with MiXCR by TCRdb, keeping productive beta chains. Every entry covers one CDR3 protein and lists the most common genes and DNA from its rows. This sample comprises 350,000 to 450,000 distinct CDR3 sequences, approximately 5% of them detected only once. Roughly 2.6% of the sample belongs to the ten largest clones. Sample time point, as interpreted from the label and publication: pre-sensitization, week 0. The label giving this sample's treatment or condition can be read as: therapeutic diphenylcyclopropenone sensitization with weekly scalp DPC. Sequenced here: whole blood, sampled in connection with sensitization to the hapten diphenylcyclopropenone (DPC). These receptors were collected from a woman in her fifties or sixties with alopecia areata. Some clones in this sample may be carry-over from other donors' samples.

V usage is TRBV28 and J usage is TRBJ1-2; no firm D call. The CDR3 loop spans 15 amino acids. The germline gives CDR1 MDHEN, CDR2 SYDVKM. The V end lost 2 bases, the J end lost 8 bases, and 18 bases lay between the germline ends. CDR3 nucleotides: TGTGCCAGCAGTTTAGCCCGAGAAGAATTGTTGGGCTACACCTTC. It yields the protein CASSLAREELLGYTF.

The genes are TRBV15 and TRBJ1-3; D unclear. This CDR3 is 15 amino acids long. Germline V CDR1 and CDR2: LNHNV, YYDKDF (reference sequence). The V and J ends lost 1 base and 0 bases respectively, with 7 bases between them. DNA for the CDR3: TGTGCCACCAGCAGAGTAAGGAGCTCTGGAAACACCATATATTTT. It yields the protein CATSRVRSSGNTIYF.

This clonotype showed up many times. The chain recombines TRBV2 with TRBJ1-2; weak D call: TRBD1 (6 bases). Per germline, CDR1 SNHLY and CDR2 FYNNEI. V was shortened by 6 bases and J by 3 bases, with 11 bases between the two germline ends. This CDR3 has 13 residues. The CDR3: CASSPQGYYGYTF. The CDR3 nucleotides are TGTGCCAGCAGCCCTCAGGGGTACTATGGCTACACCTTC.

This clonotype was seen many times. This chain joins TRBV5-6 and TRBJ2-4; 8 nucleotides align to TRBD1. Unmatched junction bases numbered 8, after V lost 1 base and J lost 11 bases. Germline loops: CDR1 SGHDT, CDR2 YYEEEE. The CDR3 sequence is 14 residues long. The CDR3 region is CASSLNQGAMVQYF. The CDR3 DNA reads as TGTGCCAGCAGCTTGAACCAGGGGGCGATGGTTCAGTACTTC.

V and J are TRBV5-1 and TRBJ2-5, with TRBD2 identical over 10 bases. This CDR3 has 16 residues. V trimming: 1 base; J trimming: 0 bases; junction bases outside the gene matches: 3. CDR1 and CDR2 from the germline V gene are SGHRS and YFSETQ. In DNA form, the CDR3 reads TGCGCCAGCAGCTTGATCACTAGCGGGGACCAAGAGACCCAGTACTTC. As protein: CASSLITSGDQETQYF.

The sample holds many counts of this clonotype. V is TRBV29-1 and J is TRBJ2-7; D is undetermined. Germline loops: CDR1 SQVTM, CDR2 ANQGSEA. The CDR3 sequence is 14 residues long. V lost 1 base, J lost 4 bases, and 14 bases lay in between. CDR3 in DNA: TGCAGCGTTGAAGGGCCTGGATGGGGTTACGAGCAGTACTTC. Its protein is CSVEGPGWGYEQYF.

In its sample, this clonotype was seen many times. The chain joins TRBV7-9 to TRBJ1-1; D call uncertain. V lost 3 bases to trimming and J lost 5 bases, with 4 bases between them. Germline CDR1 SEHNR, CDR2 FQNEAQ (reference sequence). The CDR3 has 11 residues. The CDR3 loop reads CASSLETEAFF. The CDR3 DNA sequence: TGTGCCAGCAGCTTGGAGACTGAAGCTTTCTTT.

On this clonotype: A read error may produce the germline difference seen at one junction end. The chain combines TRBV7-9 with TRBJ1-3; perhaps TRBD1 as D (5 bases). CDR1 and CDR2 from the germline V gene are SEHNR and FQNEAQ (reference sequence). The CDR3 covers 12 residues. CDR3 loop: CASSLASGDALF. CDR3 DNA: TGTGCCAGCAGCTTAGCGTCCGGGGACGCTCTCTTT.